This entry is about one TCR beta chain. Its antigen remains unidentified. This sample is drawn from a study of radiation and T cells in renal cell carcinoma. General observations from the study: From baseline, blood top tumor clonotypes peaked at 2 weeks post-radiation.

Data came from immunoSEQ multiplex PCR; TCRdb stores just in-frame clones and leaves some out. Of about 130,000 clones listed, approximately 85% are singletons. Noted time point: blood 2 weeks post-SBRT. As to treatment: 15 Gy SBRT to primary tumor, nephrectomy 4 weeks later. The patient's renal cell carcinoma had clear cell pathology. The CDR3 length is 13 residues. Germline V gene data show CDR1 as SNHLY and CDR2 as FYNNEI. V lost 4 bases, J lost 4 bases, and 10 bases lay in between. The receptor was isolated from a man aged 50-60 years with renal cell carcinoma. The genes are TRBV2 and TRBJ2-5, with D possibly matching TRBD2 (6 bases). The sequenced sample was blood, obtained from a patient whose treatment included radiotherapy and nephrectomy. The CDR3 nucleotides are TGTGCCAGCAGTGGGGGACTGGCAGAGACCCAGTACTTC. As protein: CASSGGLAETQYF. Complete variable domain (other parts from reference TRBV2 and TRBJ2-5): EPEVTQTPSHQVTQMGQEVILRCVPISNHLYFYWYRQILGQKVEFLVSFYNNEISEKSEIFDDQFSVERPDGSNFTLKIRSTKLEDSAMYFCASSGGLAETQYFGPGTRLLVL.